Described below is a single T cell receptor (beta chain) sequence and its context. Looked up from germline, CDR1 is KGHSH and CDR2 is LQKENI. CDR3 size: 16 residues. Trimming took off 0 bases at V and 0 bases at J, with 11 bases between the two ends. Generated by immunoSEQ multiplex PCR, the TCRdb table keeps only in-frame clones and is missing some. The repertoire consists of 250,000 to 300,000 clones, with approximately 91% occurring once and the leading ten covering about 2.5%. The data were taken from a study of blood T cell repertoires in COVID-19. The V gene is TRBV18, the J gene TRBJ1-1; D is perhaps TRBD1 (5 bases). This sequence was found in a woman aged 40 to 49 with acute COVID-19. Sequenced sample: PBMCs or T cells enriched from blood (not recorded which). Here the CDR3 DNA reads TGTGCCAGCTCACCACCGATCCCAGGGATGAACACTGAAGCTTTCTTT. Translated: CASSPPIPGMNTEAFF.